Listed below are T cell receptor beta chains from one sample, sequenced in a study of chemoradiotherapy in HPV16-positive cancers. The method was immunoSEQ multiplex PCR; TCRdb's version includes in-frame clones alone and lacks a portion of them. The data contain 9,500 to 15,000 clones, around 86% of them singletons. Source: blood, taken from a patient who underwent chemoradiotherapy. Receptors were obtained from a human donor with HPV-associated anogenital cancer. Both conserved end residues are part of each CDR3. A D gene is named only where the DNA matches it firmly. A clone size is listed for some rows: how often the clone was seen (once, few, many), or a class if it is expanded.

V gene	clone size	D gene	J gene	CDR3 DNA	CDR3 protein
TRBV2	NA	NA	TRBJ1-6	TGTGCCAGCAGTGAAGCTGGGCTACCCCTCCACTTT	CASSEAGLPLHF
TRBV7-9	NA	NA	TRBJ1-1	TGTGCCAGCAGCTCAACAGACAGGCACCTGGGGGAAGCTTTCTTT	CASSSTDRHLGEAFF
TRBV5-1	NA	TRBD2	TRBJ2-3	TGCGCCAGCAGGAATCTAGCGGGGGGCACAGATACGCAGTATTTT	CASRNLAGGTDTQYF
TRBV2	NA	TRBD2	TRBJ2-5	TGTGCCAGCAGGAAACGGGGGGAATTAGCGGAGACCCAGTACTTC	CASRKRGELAETQYF
TRBV9	NA	NA	TRBJ1-2	TGTGCCAGCAGCGTAGAGGAGGATGTCAGCTATGGCTACACCTTC	CASSVEEDVSYGYTF
TRBV5-1	NA	NA	TRBJ2-1	TGCGCCAGCAGCCAAGGGGACCACAATGAGCAGTTCTTC	CASSQGDHNEQFF
TRBV5-6	NA	NA	TRBJ1-3	TGTGCCAGCAGCTTGGTGGCGGGACTTGGAAACACCATATATTTT	CASSLVAGLGNTIYF
TRBV29-1	NA	NA	TRBJ1-2	TGCAGCGTTGAAGAGGGGACCCACACCTTC	CSVEEGTHTF
TRBV5-1	NA	NA	TRBJ2-5	TGCGCCAGCAGCTTGGAAGGGCCTACAGGAAAAGAGACCCAGTACTTC	CASSLEGPTGKETQYF
TRBV30	NA	NA	TRBJ1-2	TGTGCCTGGAGTGTAGACAGTTATGGCTACACCTTC	CAWSVDSYGYTF
TRBV5-1	NA	TRBD1	TRBJ2-7	TGCGCCAGCAGCTGGGGACAGGGCGCCTACGAGCAGTACTTC	CASSWGQGAYEQYF
TRBV30	NA	NA	TRBJ1-1	TGTGCCTGGAGTACAAACGACAGGGAAGCTTTCTTT	CAWSTNDREAFF
TRBV6-1	NA	NA	TRBJ1-1	TGTGCCAGCAGTGTGGGGCAGCTGAACACTGAAGCTTTCTTT	CASSVGQLNTEAFF
TRBV7-8	NA	NA	TRBJ1-4	TGTGCCAGCAGCTTAGTTCGTGGGGGCCCCCCAACTAATGAAAAACTGTTTTTT	CASSLVRGGPPTNEKLFF
TRBV6-1	NA	NA	TRBJ1-2	TGTGCCAGCAGCGAGTCCTTAGTTGGCTATGGCTACACCTTC	CASSESLVGYGYTF
TRBV19	NA	TRBD1	TRBJ1-1	TGTGCCAGTAGTCTGCACAGGGGGCGAGTGGTAGAAGCTTTCTTT	CASSLHRGRVVEAFF
TRBV19	NA	NA	TRBJ1-2	TGTGCCAGTAGTATCCTACTGAGCTATGGCTACACCTTC	CASSILLSYGYTF
TRBV10-3	NA	NA	TRBJ1-5	TGTGCCATCGGAGGGGGTAGTAACAATCAGCCCCAGCATTTT	CAIGGGSNNQPQHF
TRBV12-5	once	NA	TRBJ2-2	TGTGCTAGTGGTTCGACGCGCCTCAGGGACACCGGGGAGCTGTTTTTT	CASGSTRLRDTGELFF
TRBV7-2	NA	NA	TRBJ1-2	TGTGCCAGCAGCACCCGATTCAGGGGAACGGGAGGGTTTAACTATGGCTACACCTTC	CASSTRFRGTGGFNYGYTF
TRBV10-3	NA	TRBD2	TRBJ2-5	TGTGCCATCAGGGCTAGCGGGGTAGAGACCCAGTACTTC	CAIRASGVETQYF
TRBV29-1	NA	NA	TRBJ2-1	TGCAGCGTTGTACCTGGGTATAAGCAGTTCTTC	CSVVPGYKQFF
TRBV30	NA	NA	TRBJ1-2	TGTGCCTGGGGGCAGGGAAATGGCTACACCTTC	CAWGQGNGYTF
TRBV10-3	NA	NA	TRBJ1-3	TGTGCCATCAGTGTCTCGGAACCATCTGGAAACACCATATATTTT	CAISVSEPSGNTIYF
TRBV28	NA	TRBD1	TRBJ1-5	TGTGCCAGCAGTTTCCCATCGGGACAGCATAATATAGCGAGCAATCAGCCCCAGCATTTT	CASSFPSGQHNIASNQPQHF
TRBV19	few	NA	TRBJ2-3	TGTGCCAGTACCTCCGGGACGGGCACAGATACGCAGTATTTT	CASTSGTGTDTQYF
TRBV15	NA	TRBD1	TRBJ1-6	TGTGCCACCAGCAAAACAGGGACAGGGGATTCACCCCTCCACTTT	CATSKTGTGDSPLHF